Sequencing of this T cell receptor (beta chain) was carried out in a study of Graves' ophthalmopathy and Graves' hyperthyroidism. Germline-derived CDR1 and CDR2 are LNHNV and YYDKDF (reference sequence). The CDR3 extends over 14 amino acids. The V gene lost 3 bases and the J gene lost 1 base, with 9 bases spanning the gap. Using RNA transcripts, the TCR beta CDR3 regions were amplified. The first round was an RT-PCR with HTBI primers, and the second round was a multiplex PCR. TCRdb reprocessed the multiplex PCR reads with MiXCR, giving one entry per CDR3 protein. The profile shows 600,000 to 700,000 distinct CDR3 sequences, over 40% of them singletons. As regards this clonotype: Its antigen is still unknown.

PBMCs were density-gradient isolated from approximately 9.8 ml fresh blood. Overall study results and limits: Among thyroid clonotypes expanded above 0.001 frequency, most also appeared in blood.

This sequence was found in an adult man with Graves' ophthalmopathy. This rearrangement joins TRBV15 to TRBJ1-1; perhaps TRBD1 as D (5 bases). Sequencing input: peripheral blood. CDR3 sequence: CATSSYRQNTEAFF. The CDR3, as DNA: TGTGCCACCAGCAGTTACAGGCAGAACACTGAAGCTTTCTTT.